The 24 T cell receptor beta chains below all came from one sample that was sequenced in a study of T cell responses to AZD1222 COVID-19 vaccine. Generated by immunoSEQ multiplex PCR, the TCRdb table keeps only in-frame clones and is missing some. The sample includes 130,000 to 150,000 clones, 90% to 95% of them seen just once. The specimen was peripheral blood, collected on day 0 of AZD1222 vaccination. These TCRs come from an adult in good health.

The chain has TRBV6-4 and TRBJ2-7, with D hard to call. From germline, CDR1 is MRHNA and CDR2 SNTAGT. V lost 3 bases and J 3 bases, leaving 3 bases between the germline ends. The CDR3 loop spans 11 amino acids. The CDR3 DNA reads TGTGCCAGCAGTGAGTTCTACGAGCAGTACTTC. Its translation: CASSEFYEQYF.

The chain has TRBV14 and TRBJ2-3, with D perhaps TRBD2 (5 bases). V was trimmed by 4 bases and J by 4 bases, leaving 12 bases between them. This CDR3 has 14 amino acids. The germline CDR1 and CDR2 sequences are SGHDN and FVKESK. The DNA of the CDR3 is TGTGCCAGCAGCCCCCCGGGGTCCCCAGATACGCAGTATTTT. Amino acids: CASSPPGSPDTQYF.

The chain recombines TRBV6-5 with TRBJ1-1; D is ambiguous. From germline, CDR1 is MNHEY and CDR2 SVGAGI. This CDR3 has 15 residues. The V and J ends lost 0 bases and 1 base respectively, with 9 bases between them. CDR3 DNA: TGTGCCAGCAGTTACTCGGTTGGGAGGAACACTGAAGCTTTCTTT. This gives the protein CASSYSVGRNTEAFF.

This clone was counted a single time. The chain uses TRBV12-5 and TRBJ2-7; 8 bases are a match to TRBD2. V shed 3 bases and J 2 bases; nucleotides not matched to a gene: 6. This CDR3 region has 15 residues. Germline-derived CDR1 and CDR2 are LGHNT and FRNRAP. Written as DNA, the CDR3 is TGTGCTAGTGGTTTTGACGGGAGGGGGGCCTACGAGCAGTACTTC. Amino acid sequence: CASGFDGRGAYEQYF.

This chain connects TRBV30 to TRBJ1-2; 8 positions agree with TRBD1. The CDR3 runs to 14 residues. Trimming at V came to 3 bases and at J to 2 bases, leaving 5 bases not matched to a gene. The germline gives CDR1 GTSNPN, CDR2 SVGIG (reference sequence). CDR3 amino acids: CAWRINRGNYGYTF. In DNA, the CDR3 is TGTGCCTGGAGAATCAACAGGGGGAACTATGGCTACACCTTC. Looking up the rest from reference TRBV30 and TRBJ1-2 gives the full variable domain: SQTIHQWPATLVQPVGSPLSLECTVEGTSNPNLYWYRQAAGRGLQLLFYSVGIGQISSEVPQNLSASRPQDRQFILSSKKLLLSDSGFYLCAWRINRGNYGYTFGSGTRLTVV.

The CDR3 bases are TGTGCCTCCTCCGGAACTCGTCGGGAGCAGTACTTC. The encoded protein is CASSGTRREQYF. J is TRBJ2-7 and V is TRBV28; D call uncertain. V gave up 11 bases and J gave up 7 bases, with 18 bases separating them. CDR1 MDHEN and CDR2 SYDVKM come from the germline V gene. CDR3 size: 12 residues.

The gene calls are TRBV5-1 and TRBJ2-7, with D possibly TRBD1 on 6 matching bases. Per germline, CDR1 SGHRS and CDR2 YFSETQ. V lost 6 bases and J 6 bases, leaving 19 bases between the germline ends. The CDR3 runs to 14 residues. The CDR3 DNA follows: TGCGCCAGCACTCCCGGGACACTAGGGCTCGAGCAGTACTTC. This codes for CASTPGTLGLEQYF.

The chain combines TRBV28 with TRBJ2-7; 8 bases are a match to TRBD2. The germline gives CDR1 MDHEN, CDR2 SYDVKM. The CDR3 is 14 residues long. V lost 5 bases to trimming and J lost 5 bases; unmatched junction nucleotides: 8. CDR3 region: CASSPPGLVNEQYF. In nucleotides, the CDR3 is TGTGCCAGCAGTCCTCCGGGACTAGTAAACGAGCAGTACTTC.

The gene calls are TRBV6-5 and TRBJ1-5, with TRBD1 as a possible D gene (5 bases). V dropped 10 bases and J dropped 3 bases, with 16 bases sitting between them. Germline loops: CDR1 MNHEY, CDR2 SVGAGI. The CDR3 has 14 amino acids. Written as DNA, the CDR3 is TGTGCCACCAATCCGGGACTGAACAATCAGCCCCAGCATTTT. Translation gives CATNPGLNNQPQHF.

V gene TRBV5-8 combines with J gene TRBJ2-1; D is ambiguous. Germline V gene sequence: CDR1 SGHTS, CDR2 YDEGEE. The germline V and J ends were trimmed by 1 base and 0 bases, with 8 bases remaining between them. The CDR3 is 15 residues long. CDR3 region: CASSLWGSSYNEQFF. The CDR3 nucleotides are TGTGCCAGCAGCTTGTGGGGAAGCTCCTACAATGAGCAGTTCTTC.

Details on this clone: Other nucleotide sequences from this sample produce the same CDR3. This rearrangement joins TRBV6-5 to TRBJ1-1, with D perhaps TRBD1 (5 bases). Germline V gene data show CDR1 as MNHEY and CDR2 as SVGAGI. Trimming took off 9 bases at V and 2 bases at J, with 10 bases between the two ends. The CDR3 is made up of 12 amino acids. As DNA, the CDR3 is TGTGCCAGTTCGAGGGGTAACACTGAAGCTTTCTTT. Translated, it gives CASSRGNTEAFF.

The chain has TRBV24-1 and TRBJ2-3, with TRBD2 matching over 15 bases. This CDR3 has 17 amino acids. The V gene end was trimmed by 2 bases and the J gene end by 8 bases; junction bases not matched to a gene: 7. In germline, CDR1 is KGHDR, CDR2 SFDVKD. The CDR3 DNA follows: TGTGCCACCAGTGATTCTGGACTAGCGGGAGGGCTGGGTACGCAGTATTTT. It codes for CATSDSGLAGGLGTQYF.

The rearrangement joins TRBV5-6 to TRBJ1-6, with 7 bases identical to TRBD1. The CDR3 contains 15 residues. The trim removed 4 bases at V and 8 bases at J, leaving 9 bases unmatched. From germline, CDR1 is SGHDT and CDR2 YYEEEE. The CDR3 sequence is CASSKHRDRYSPLHF. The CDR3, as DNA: TGTGCCAGCAGCAAACACCGGGACAGATATTCACCCCTCCACTTT.

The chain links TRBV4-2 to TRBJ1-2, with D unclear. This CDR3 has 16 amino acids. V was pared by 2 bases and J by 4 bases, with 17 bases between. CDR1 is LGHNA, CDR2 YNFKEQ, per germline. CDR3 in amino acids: CASSQHLGVRVYGYTF. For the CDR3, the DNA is TGTGCCAGCAGCCAACACCTGGGAGTCCGGGTCTATGGCTACACCTTC.

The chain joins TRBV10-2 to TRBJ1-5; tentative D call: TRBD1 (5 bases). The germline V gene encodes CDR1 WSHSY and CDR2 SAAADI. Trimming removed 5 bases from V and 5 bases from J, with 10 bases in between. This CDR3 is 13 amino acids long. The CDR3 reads CASSSGFHQPQHF. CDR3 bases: TGCGCCAGCAGTTCAGGGTTCCATCAGCCCCAGCATTTT.

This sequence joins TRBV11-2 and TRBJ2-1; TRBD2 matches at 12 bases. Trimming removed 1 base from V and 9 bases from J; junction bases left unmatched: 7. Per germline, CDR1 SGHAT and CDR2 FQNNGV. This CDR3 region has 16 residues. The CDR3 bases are TGTGCCAGCAGCTTAGGCGCTAGCGGGGGGGCCTTTGAGCAGTTCTTC. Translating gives CASSLGASGGAFEQFF.

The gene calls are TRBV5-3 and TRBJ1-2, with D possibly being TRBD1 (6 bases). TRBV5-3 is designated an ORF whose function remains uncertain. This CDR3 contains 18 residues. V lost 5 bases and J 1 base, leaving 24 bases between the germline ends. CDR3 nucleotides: TGTGCCAGAAGACGCCAGACCAGGGGCCCATTTTTTAACTATGGCTACACCTTC. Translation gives CARRRQTRGPFFNYGYTF.

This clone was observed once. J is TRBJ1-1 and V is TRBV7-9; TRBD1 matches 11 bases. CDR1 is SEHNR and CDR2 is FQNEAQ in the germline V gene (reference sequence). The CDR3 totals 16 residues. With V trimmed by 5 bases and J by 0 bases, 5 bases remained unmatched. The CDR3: CASSGDRGLMNTEAFF. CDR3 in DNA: TGTGCCAGCAGCGGGGACAGGGGGTTAATGAACACTGAAGCTTTCTTT.

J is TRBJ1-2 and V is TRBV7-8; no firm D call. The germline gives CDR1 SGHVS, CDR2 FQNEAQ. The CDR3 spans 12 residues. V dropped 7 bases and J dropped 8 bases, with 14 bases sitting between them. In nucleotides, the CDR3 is TGTGCCAGCACCGGCATGGTTGGAGGCTACACCTTC. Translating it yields CASTGMVGGYTF.

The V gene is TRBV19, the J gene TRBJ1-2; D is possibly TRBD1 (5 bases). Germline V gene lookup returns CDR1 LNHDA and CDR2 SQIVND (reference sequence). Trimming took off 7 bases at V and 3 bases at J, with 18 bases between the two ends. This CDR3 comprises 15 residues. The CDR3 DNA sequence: TGTGCCAGTAAGTTGGGGCACGTCGGGGACTATGGCTACACCTTC. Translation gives CASKLGHVGDYGYTF.

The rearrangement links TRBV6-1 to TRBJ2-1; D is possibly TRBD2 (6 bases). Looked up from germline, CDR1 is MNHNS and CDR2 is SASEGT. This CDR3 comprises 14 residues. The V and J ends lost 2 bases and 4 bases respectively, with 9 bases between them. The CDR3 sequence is CASSELGGYNEQFF. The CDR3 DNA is TGTGCCAGCAGTGAATTGGGGGGTTACAATGAGCAGTTCTTC.

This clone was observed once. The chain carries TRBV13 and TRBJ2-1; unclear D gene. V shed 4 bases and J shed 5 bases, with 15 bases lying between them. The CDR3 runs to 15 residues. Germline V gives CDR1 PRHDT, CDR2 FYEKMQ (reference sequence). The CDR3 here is CASSSTVRPDNEQFF. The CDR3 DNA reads TGTGCCAGCAGCTCGACGGTGCGACCAGACAATGAGCAGTTCTTC.

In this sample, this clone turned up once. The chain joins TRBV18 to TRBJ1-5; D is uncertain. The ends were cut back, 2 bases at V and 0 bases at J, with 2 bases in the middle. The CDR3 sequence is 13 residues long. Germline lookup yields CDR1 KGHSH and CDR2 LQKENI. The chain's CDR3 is CASSPFSNQPQHF. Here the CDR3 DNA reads TGTGCCAGCTCACCATTTAGCAATCAGCCCCAGCATTTT.

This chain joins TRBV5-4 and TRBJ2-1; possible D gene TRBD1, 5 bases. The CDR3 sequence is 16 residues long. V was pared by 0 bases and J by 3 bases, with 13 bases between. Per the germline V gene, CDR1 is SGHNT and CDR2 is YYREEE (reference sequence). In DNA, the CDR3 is TGTGCCAGCAGCTTGGAACCCCTTAGGGGCTACAATGAGCAGTTCTTC. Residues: CASSLEPLRGYNEQFF.